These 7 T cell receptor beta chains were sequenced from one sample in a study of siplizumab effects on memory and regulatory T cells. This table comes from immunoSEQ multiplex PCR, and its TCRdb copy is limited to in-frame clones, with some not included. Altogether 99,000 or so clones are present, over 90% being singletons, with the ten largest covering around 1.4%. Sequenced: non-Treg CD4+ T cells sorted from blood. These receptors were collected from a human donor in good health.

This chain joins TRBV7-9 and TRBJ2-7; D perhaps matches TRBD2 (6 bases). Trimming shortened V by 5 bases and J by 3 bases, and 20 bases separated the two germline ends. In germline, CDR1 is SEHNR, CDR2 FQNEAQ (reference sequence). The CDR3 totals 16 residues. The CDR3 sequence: CASSPLRGRTVYEQYF. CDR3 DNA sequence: TGTGCCAGCAGCCCCCTGCGGGGCAGGACTGTCTACGAGCAGTACTTC.

CDR3 DNA: TGTGCCAGCAGCTTGGCACCGGGCCAGATCGTGAACACTGAAGCTTTCTTT. Protein sequence: CASSLAPGQIVNTEAFF. The V call is TRBV11-2, the J call TRBJ1-1; D unresolved. The germline V gene encodes CDR1 SGHAT and CDR2 FQNNGV. Trimming took 3 bases from V and 0 from J, leaving 17 bases between them. The CDR3 extends over 17 amino acids.

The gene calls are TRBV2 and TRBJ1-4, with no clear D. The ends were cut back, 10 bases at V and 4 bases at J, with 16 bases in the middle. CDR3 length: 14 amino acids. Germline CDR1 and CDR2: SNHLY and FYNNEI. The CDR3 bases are TGTGCCACCCACCCGGGCCTTAATAATGAAAAACTGTTTTTT. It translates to CATHPGLNNEKLFF.

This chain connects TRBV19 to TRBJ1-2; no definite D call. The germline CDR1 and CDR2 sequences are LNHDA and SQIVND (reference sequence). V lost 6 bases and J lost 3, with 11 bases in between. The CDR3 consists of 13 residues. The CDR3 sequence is CASSAGPYYGYTF. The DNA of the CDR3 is TGTGCCAGTAGCGCCGGGCCCTACTATGGCTACACCTTC.

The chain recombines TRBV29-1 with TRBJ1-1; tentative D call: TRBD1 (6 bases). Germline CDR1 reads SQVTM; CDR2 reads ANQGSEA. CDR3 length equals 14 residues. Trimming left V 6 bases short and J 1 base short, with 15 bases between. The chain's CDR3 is CSVDTGHPNTEAFF. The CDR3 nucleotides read TGCAGCGTCGATACGGGACACCCGAACACTGAAGCTTTCTTT. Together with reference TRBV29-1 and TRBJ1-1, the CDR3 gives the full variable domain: SAVISQKPSRDICQRGTSLTIQCQVDSQVTMMFWYRQQPGQSLTLIATANQGSEATYESGFVIDKFPISRPNLTFSTLTVSNMSPEDSSIYLCSVDTGHPNTEAFFGQGTRLTVV.

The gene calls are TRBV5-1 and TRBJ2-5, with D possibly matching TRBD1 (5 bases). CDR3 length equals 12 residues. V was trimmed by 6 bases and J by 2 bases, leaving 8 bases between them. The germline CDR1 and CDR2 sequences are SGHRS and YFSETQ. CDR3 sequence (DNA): TGCGCCAGCACCAGGGATCAAGAGACCCAGTACTTC. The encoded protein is CASTRDQETQYF.

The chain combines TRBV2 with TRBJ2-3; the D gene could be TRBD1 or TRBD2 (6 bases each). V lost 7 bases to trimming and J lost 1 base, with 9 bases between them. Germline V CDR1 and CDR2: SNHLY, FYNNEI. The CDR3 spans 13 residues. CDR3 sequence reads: CASTGGRTDTQYF. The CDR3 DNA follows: TGTGCCAGCACCGGGGGCCGCACAGATACGCAGTATTTT.